The rows below give T cell receptor beta chains drawn from one sample of a study of cytomegalovirus exposure and HLA in healthy donors. Assay used: immunoSEQ multiplex PCR; TCRdb lists only in-frame clones, some missing. Its listing shows some 75,000 clones. Sequencing input: PBMCs. Receptor source: a middle-aged man in good health and CMV-seronegative. CDR3s include the opening cysteine and the closing phenylalanine or tryptophan. Fields, in order: V gene, CDR3 length, J gene, CDR3 protein.

V: TRBV2
length: 14
J: TRBJ2-3
CDR3: CAALTGSRGDTQYF

V: TRBV6-5
length: 12
J: TRBJ2-3
CDR3: CASSSPADTQYF

V: TRBV4-3
length: 17
J: TRBJ2-1
CDR3: CASSQDRGAGVPNEQFF

V: TRBV10-3
length: 14
J: TRBJ1-6
CDR3: CAISEGGQSSPLHF

V: TRBV10-3
length: 14
J: TRBJ1-3
CDR3: CAIQKTGYGNTIYF

V: TRBV7-7
length: 15
J: TRBJ2-7
CDR3: CASSPGDRGGYEQYF

V: TRBV30
length: 15
J: TRBJ1-6
CDR3: CAWRRTGGSYSPLHF

V: TRBV2
length: 14
J: TRBJ2-3
CDR3: CASSENRDTDTQYF

V: TRBV10-3
length: 14
J: TRBJ2-7
CDR3: CAIRGTGQSYEQYF

V: TRBV30
length: 13
J: TRBJ1-1
CDR3: CAWGKGGNTEAFF

V: TRBV6-5
length: 13
J: TRBJ1-6
CDR3: CAIRDSYNSPLHF

V: TRBV9
length: 19
J: TRBJ1-6
CDR3: CASRVGVGGEGTYNSPLHF

V: TRBV5-1
length: 12
J: TRBJ2-5
CDR3: CASSPNQGTQYF

V: TRBV4-3
length: 15
J: TRBJ1-2
CDR3: CASSQARNNNYGYTF

V: TRBV18
length: 16
J: TRBJ1-5
CDR3: CASSPPGQNSNQPQHF

V: TRBV4-1
length: 16
J: TRBJ1-4
CDR3: CASSQGRVLEDEKLFF

V: TRBV6-5
length: 14
J: TRBJ2-7
CDR3: CASSYTGRGGEQYF

V: TRBV5-1
length: 15
J: TRBJ2-2
CDR3: CASRSQGANTGELFF

V: TRBV4-3
length: 18
J: TRBJ1-1
CDR3: CASSQFITFHRFNTEAFF

V: TRBV19
length: 14
J: TRBJ2-7
CDR3: CASSIASKSYEQYF

V: TRBV7-9
length: 17
J: TRBJ1-5
CDR3: CASTSLSLTRGDQPQHF

V: TRBV19
length: 14
J: TRBJ1-5
CDR3: CASSTTGPNQPQHF

V: TRBV5-1
length: 15
J: TRBJ1-3
CDR3: CASSLSRVGGNTIYF

V: TRBV10-3
length: 14
J: TRBJ2-3
CDR3: CATAGGTNTDTQYF

V: TRBV28
length: 12
J: TRBJ1-1
CDR3: CASSPTQGTAFF

V: TRBV4-3
length: 17
J: TRBJ2-7
CDR3: CASSQGLAGVGSYEQYF

V: TRBV30
length: 15
J: TRBJ1-2
CDR3: CAWSVLLAGANGYTF

V: TRBV5-4
length: 14
J: TRBJ1-6
CDR3: CASSTGPKGSPLHF

V: TRBV5-1
length: 13
J: TRBJ2-1
CDR3: CASNYGGANEQFF